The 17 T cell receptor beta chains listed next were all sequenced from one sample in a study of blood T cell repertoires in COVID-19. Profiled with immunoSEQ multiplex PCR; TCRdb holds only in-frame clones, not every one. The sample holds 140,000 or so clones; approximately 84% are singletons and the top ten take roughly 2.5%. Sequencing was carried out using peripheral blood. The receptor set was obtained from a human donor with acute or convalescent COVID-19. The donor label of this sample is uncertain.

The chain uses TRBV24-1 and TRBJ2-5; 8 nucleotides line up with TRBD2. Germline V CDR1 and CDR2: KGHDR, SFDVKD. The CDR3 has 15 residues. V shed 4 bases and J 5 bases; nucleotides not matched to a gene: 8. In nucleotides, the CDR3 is TGTGCCACCAGTGAACCTCGTCGGGAGGGGGAGACCCAGTACTTC. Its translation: CATSEPRREGETQYF.

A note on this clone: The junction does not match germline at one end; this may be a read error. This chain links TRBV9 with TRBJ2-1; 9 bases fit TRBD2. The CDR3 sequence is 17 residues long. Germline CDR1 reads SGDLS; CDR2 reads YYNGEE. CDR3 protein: CAGSSLAGRTFYNEQFF. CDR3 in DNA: TGTGCCGGCAGCAGTCTAGCGGGGCGGACATTTTACAATGAGCAGTTCTTC. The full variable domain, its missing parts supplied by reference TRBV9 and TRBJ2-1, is DSGVTQTPKHLITATGQRVTLRCSPRSGDLSVYWYQQSLDQGLQFLIQYYNGEERAKGNILERFSAQQFPDLHSELNLSSLELGDSALYFCAGSSLAGRTFYNEQFFGPGTRLTVL.

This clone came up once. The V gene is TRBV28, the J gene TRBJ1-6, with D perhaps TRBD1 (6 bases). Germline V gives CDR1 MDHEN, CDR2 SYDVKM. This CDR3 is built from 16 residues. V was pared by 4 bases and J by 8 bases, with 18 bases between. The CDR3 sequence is CASSSGGEGEYSPLHF. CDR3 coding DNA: TGTGCCAGCAGTTCTGGTGGGGAGGGGGAATATTCACCCCTCCACTTT.

DNA for the CDR3: TGTGCCATCAGTGAGTTACGGGGGAGGGGTGAGCAGTTCTTC. It encodes CAISELRGRGEQFF. The V and J genes are TRBV10-3 and TRBJ2-1, with 7 bases that match TRBD2. The CDR3 spans 14 residues. Trimming at V came to 1 base and at J to 9 bases, leaving 6 bases not matched to a gene. Germline V gives CDR1 ENHRY, CDR2 SYGVKD.

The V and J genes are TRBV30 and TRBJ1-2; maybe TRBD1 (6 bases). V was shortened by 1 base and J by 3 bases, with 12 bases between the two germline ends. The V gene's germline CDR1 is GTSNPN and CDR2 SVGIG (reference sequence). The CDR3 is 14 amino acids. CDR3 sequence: CAWSDGGRDYGYTF. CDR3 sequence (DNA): TGTGCCTGGAGTGACGGGGGGCGCGACTATGGCTACACCTTC.

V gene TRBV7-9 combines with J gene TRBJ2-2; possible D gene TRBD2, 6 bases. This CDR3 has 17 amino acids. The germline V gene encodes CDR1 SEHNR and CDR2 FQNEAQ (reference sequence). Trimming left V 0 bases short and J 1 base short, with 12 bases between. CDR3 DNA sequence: TGTGCCAGCAGCTTAGCGATTCCAGCGGGGAACACCGGGGAGCTGTTTTTT. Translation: CASSLAIPAGNTGELFF.

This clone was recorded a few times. CDR3 loop: CASSYGPVSKGYTF. Written as DNA, the CDR3 is TGTGCCAGCAGTTACGGCCCCGTCTCCAAAGGCTACACCTTC. This chain connects TRBV6-5 to TRBJ1-2; D is unresolved. From germline, CDR1 is MNHEY and CDR2 SVGAGI. Trimming cost V 2 bases and J 8 bases, with 15 bases left between them. This CDR3 has 14 residues.

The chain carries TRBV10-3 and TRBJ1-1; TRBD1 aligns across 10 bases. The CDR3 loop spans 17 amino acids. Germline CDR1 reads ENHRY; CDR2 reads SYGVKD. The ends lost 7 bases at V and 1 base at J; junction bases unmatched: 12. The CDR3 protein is CAITDRGREFRNTEAFF. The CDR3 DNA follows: TGTGCCATCACCGACAGGGGGCGAGAATTCAGGAACACTGAAGCTTTCTTT.

The CDR3 spells CASSTPGQGYEQYF. The CDR3 coding sequence is TGTGCCAGCAGCACACCGGGACAGGGCTACGAGCAGTACTTC. This chain connects TRBV3-1 (or the pseudogene TRBV3-2) to TRBJ2-7, with 9 bases aligning to TRBD1. Germline V gene lookup returns CDR1 LGHDT and CDR2 YNNKEL (reference sequence). The ends lost 5 bases at V and 3 bases at J; junction bases unmatched: 5. This CDR3 is built from 14 residues.

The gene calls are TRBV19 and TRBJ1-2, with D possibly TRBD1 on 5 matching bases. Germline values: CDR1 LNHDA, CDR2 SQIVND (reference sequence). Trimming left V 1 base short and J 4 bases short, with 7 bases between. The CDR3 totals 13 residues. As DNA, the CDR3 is TGTGCCAGTAGTATAGGACAGACCTATGGCTACACCTTC. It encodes CASSIGQTYGYTF.

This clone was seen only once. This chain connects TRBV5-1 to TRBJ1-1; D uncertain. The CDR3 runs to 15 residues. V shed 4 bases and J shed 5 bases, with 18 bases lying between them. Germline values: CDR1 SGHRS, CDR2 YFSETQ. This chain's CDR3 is CASSLTGAGSTEAFF. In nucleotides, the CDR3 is TGCGCCAGCAGCCTCACGGGTGCGGGGAGTACTGAAGCTTTCTTT.

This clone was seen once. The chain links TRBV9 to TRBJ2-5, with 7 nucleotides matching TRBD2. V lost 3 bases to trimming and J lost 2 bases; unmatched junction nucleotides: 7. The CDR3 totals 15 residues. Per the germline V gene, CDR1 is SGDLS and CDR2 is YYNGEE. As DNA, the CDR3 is TGTGCCAGCAGCGGTGGGACTACCATACAAGAGACCCAGTACTTC. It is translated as CASSGGTTIQETQYF.

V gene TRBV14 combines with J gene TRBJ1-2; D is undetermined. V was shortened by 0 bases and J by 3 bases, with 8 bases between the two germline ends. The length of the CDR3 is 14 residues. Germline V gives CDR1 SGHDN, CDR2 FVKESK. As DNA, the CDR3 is TGTGCCAGCAGCCAAGAGTACGGAGACTATGGCTACACCTTC. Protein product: CASSQEYGDYGYTF.

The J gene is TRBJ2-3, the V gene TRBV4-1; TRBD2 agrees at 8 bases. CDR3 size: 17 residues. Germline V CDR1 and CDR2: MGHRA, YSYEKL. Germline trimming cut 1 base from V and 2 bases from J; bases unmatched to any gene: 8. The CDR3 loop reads CASSQGFAGGITDTQYF. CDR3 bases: TGCGCCAGCAGCCAAGGATTTGCGGGGGGCATCACAGATACGCAGTATTTT.

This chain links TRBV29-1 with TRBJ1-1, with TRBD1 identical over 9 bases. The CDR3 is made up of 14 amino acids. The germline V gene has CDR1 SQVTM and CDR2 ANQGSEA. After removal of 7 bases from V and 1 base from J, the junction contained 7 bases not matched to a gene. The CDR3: CSARGTGRNTEAFF. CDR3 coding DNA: TGCAGCGCCAGGGGGACAGGGAGGAACACTGAAGCTTTCTTT.

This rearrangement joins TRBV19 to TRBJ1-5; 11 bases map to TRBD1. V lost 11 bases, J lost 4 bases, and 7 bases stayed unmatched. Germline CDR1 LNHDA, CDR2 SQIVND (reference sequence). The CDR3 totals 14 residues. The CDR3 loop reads CAAGGTGGNQPQHF. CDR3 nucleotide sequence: TGTGCCGCGGGGGGGACAGGGGGAAATCAGCCCCAGCATTTT.

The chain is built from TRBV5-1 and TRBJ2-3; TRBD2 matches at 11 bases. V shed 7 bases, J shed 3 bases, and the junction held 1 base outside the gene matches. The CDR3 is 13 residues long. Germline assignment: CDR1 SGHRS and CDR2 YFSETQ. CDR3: CASSSGRTDTQYF. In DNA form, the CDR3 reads TGCGCCAGCTCTAGCGGGAGGACAGATACGCAGTATTTT.